The source of this T cell receptor (beta chain) is a study of T-cell reconstitution after alpha-beta-depleted transplantation in children. Study-level findings and limits: Several patients had high TCRbeta diversity at day 60; it came from surviving recipient T cells and thymic progenitors. A year had passed since transplant, and T-cell counts and diversity by then came mostly from newly produced T cells. Approximately two months post-transplant, alpha-beta T cells reportedly originated from several hundred expanded graft clones.

This clonotype showed up just a few times. What it recognizes is unknown. Germline values: CDR1 ENHRY, CDR2 SYGVKD. CDR3 length: 14 amino acids. V lost 6 bases and J lost 4; bases outside the gene matches: 5. Unique molecular identifiers were used in preparing the TCRbeta library. A single record per CDR3 protein comes from TCRdb applying MiXCR to the PCR reads. The data show a few hundred thousand distinct CDR3 sequences, roughly a quarter seen once. The V call is TRBV10-3, the J call TRBJ1-2; TRBD1 matches at 10 bases. The sequence derives from a boy under two years old with Wiskott-Aldrich syndrome, due to receive a stem cell transplant. This specimen consisted of PBMCs, obtained before TCRalphabeta/CD19-depleted stem cell transplant. CDR3 nucleotide sequence: TGTGCCATCAGAGGGACAGGGGAAGGCTATGGCTACACCTTC. It translates to CAIRGTGEGYGYTF.